The 9 T cell receptor beta chains in this list originate from one sample, sequenced in a study of OX40 agonist ivuxolimab in advanced cancers. Here immunoSEQ multiplex PCR was the method, and the copy in TCRdb shows in-frame clones only, minus some. The profile shows under 95,000 clones, about 89% of them singletons. Specimen: CD4+ or CD8+ T cells sorted from blood, collected in a trial of the OX40 agonist ivuxolimab. The receptors come from an adult with an advanced solid tumor such as melanoma, head and neck, liver or kidney cancer.

The chain combines TRBV5-1 with TRBJ1-1, with TRBD1 matching over 8 bases. Germline lookup yields CDR1 SGHRS and CDR2 YFSETQ. There are 14 residues in the CDR3. V was clipped by 2 bases and J by 2 bases; unmatched bases: 2. The CDR3 DNA sequence: TGCGCCAGCAGCTTTTCAGGGGGCAACACTGAAGCTTTCTTT. Translated, it gives CASSFSGGNTEAFF. Complete variable domain (other parts from reference TRBV5-1 and TRBJ1-1): KAGVTQTPRYLIKTRGQQVTLSCSPISGHRSVSWYQQTPGQGLQFLFEYFSETQRNKGNFPGRFSGRQFSNSRSEMNVSTLELGDSALYLCASSFSGGNTEAFFGQGTRLTVV.

This clone came up once. The rearrangement links TRBV19 to TRBJ1-5; D uncertain. Germline V gene data show CDR1 as LNHDA and CDR2 as SQIVND (reference sequence). The CDR3 has 14 residues. The V end was cut by 6 bases, the J end by 2 bases, with 11 bases between. CDR3 DNA: TGTGCCAGTAGCGAGGGATCGGGCAATCAGCCCCAGCATTTT. The encoded protein is CASSEGSGNQPQHF.

V gene TRBV9 combines with J gene TRBJ1-2; no clear D. Trimming removed 0 bases from V and 2 bases from J, with 5 bases in between. The V gene's germline CDR1 is SGDLS and CDR2 YYNGEE. The CDR3 totals 13 residues. The CDR3 protein is CASSVGTNYGYTF. The CDR3 bases are TGTGCCAGCAGCGTAGGCACGAACTATGGCTACACCTTC. Based on the CDR3 plus reference TRBV9 and TRBJ1-2, the full variable domain is DSGVTQTPKHLITATGQRVTLRCSPRSGDLSVYWYQQSLDQGLQFLIQYYNGEERAKGNILERFSAQQFPDLHSELNLSSLELGDSALYFCASSVGTNYGYTFGSGTRLTVV.

CDR3 nucleotide sequence: TGCGCCAGCAGCTTAAACAGGGGAATCATTCAGTACTTC. Translation gives CASSLNRGIIQYF. This chain connects TRBV5-1 to TRBJ2-4; 7 bases are a match to TRBD1. Germline CDR1 is SGHRS and CDR2 is YFSETQ. The J segment lost 9 bases and the V segment lost 2 bases, leaving 5 bases of the junction unmatched. The CDR3 covers 13 residues.

CDR3 nucleotide sequence: TGCGCCAGCAGCTTAGAGGCGTCGGGGAACACTGAAGCTTTCTTT. Encoded protein: CASSLEASGNTEAFF. This rearrangement joins TRBV5-1 to TRBJ1-1; D is ambiguous. V was trimmed by 2 bases and J by 1 base, leaving 12 bases between them. Looked up from germline, CDR1 is SGHRS and CDR2 is YFSETQ. This CDR3 spans 15 amino acids. Combining the CDR3 with reference TRBV5-1 and TRBJ1-1 gives the whole variable domain KAGVTQTPRYLIKTRGQQVTLSCSPISGHRSVSWYQQTPGQGLQFLFEYFSETQRNKGNFPGRFSGRQFSNSRSEMNVSTLELGDSALYLCASSLEASGNTEAFFGQGTRLTVV.

This chain uses TRBV27 with TRBJ2-1; 7 bases match TRBD2. J gave up 10 bases and V 4 bases, and 19 bases lay outside the gene matches. CDR1 is MNHEY and CDR2 is SMNVEV in the germline V gene (reference sequence). The CDR3 sequence is 17 residues long. The CDR3 region is CASSSSHRLAANLEQFF. CDR3 DNA sequence: TGTGCCAGCAGTTCCTCACATAGACTAGCAGCTAATCTGGAGCAGTTCTTC.

A remark on this clone: One end of the junction does not line up with germline, which may come from a read error. V and J are TRBV10-2 and TRBJ2-3; D is perhaps TRBD2 (6 bases). CDR1 is WSHSY, CDR2 SAAADI, per germline. This CDR3 comprises 14 residues. The CDR3 DNA is TGCGCCAGCAATGAGCGGGCGGAGTCAGATACGCAGTATTTT. It is translated as CASNERAESDTQYF.

The chain employs TRBV18 and TRBJ1-4; weak D call: TRBD1 (6 bases). Germline loops: CDR1 KGHSH, CDR2 LQKENI. V was cut by 3 bases and J by 0 bases, with 17 bases left in between. This CDR3 region has 18 residues. The CDR3 here is CASSPLRTAESTNEKLFF. For the CDR3, the DNA is TGTGCCAGCTCACCGCTCAGGACAGCTGAGTCAACTAATGAAAAACTGTTTTTT.

The rearrangement uses TRBV25-1 and TRBJ2-2, with TRBD2 matching over 10 bases. V dropped 1 base and J dropped 4; count of bases not matched to a gene: 6. Per the germline V gene, CDR1 is MGHDK and CDR2 is SYGVNS. The CDR3 spans 17 residues. The CDR3 nucleotides are TGTGCCAGCAGTGAATCCAGCGGGAGGGCAGGCACCGGGGAGCTGTTTTTT. Translation: CASSESSGRAGTGELFF.